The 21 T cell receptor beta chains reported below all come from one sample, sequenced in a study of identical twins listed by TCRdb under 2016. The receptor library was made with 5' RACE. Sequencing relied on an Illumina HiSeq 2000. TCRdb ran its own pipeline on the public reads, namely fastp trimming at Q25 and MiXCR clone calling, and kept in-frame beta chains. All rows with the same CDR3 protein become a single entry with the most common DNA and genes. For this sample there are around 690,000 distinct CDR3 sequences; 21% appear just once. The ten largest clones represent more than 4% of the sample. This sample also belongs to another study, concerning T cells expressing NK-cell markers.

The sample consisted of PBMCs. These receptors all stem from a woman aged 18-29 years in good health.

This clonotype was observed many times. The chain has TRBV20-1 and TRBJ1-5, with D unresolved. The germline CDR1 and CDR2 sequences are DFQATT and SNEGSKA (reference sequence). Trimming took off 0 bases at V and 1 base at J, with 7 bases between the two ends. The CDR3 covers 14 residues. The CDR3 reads CSAREGSSNQPQHF. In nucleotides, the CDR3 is TGCAGTGCTAGAGAGGGTTCAAGCAATCAGCCCCAGCATTTT.

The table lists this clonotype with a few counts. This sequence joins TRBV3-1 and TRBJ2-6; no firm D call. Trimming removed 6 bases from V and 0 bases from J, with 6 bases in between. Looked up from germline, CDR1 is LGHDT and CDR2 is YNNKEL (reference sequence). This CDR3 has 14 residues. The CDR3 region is CASRLLSGANVLTF. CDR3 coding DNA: TGTGCCAGCAGGCTACTCTCTGGGGCCAACGTCCTGACTTTC.

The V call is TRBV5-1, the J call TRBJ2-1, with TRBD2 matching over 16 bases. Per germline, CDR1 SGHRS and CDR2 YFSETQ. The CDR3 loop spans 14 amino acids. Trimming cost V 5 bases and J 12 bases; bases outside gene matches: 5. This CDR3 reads CASSSGLAGGWQFF. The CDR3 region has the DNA TGCGCCAGCAGTTCGGGACTAGCGGGAGGGTGGCAGTTCTTC.

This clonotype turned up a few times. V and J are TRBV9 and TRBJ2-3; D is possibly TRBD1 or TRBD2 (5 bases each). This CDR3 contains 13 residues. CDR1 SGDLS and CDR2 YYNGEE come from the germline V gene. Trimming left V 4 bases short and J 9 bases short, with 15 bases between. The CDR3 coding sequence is TGTGCCAGCAGCAATCCGGGACCTAGAACGCAGTATTTT. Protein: CASSNPGPRTQYF.

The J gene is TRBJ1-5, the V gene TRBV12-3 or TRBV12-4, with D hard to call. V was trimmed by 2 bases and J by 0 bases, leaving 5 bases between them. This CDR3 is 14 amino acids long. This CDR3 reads CASSLRNSNQPQHF. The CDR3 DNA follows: TGTGCCAGCAGTTTACGGAATAGCAATCAGCCCCAGCATTTT.

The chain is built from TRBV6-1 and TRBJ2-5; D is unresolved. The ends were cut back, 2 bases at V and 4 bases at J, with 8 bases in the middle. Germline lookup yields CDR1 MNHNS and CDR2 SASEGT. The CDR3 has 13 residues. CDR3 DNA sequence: TGTGCCAGCAGTGAAATAGGCCGAGAGACCCAGTACTTC. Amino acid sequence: CASSEIGRETQYF.

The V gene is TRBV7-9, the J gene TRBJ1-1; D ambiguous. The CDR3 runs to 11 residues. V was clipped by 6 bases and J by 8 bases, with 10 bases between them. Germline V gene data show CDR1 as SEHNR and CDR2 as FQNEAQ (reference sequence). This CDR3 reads CASRNEEEAFF. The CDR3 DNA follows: TGTGCCAGCAGGAACGAAGAGGAAGCTTTCTTT. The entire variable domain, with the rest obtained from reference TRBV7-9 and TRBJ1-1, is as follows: DTGVSQNPRHKITKRGQNVTFRCDPISEHNRLYWYRQTLGQGPEFLTYFQNEAQLEKSRLLSDRFSAERPKGSFSTLEIQRTEQGDSAMYLCASRNEEEAFFGQGTRLTVV.

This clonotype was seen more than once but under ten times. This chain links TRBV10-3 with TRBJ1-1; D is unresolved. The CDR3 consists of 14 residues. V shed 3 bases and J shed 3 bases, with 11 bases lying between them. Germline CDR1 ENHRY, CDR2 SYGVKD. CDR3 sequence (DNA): TGTGCCATCAGTGAATTGGACGGATACACTGAAGCTTTCTTT. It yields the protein CAISELDGYTEAFF.

CDR3 loop: CSAIGTSSADTQYF. DNA of the CDR3: TGCAGTGCCATCGGGACTAGCAGTGCAGATACGCAGTATTTT. The chain is built from TRBV20-1 and TRBJ2-3, with TRBD2 matching 9 bases. The V gene end was trimmed by 6 bases and the J gene end by 4 bases; junction bases not matched to a gene: 8. Germline CDR1 DFQATT, CDR2 SNEGSKA (reference sequence). The CDR3 is 14 residues long.

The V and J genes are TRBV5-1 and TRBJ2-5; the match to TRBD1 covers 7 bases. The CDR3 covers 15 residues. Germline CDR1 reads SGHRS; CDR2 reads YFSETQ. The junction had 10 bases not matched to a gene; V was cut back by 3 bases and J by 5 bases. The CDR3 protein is CASSSGTASGETQYF. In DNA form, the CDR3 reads TGCGCCAGCAGCTCCGGGACAGCTTCGGGGGAGACCCAGTACTTC.

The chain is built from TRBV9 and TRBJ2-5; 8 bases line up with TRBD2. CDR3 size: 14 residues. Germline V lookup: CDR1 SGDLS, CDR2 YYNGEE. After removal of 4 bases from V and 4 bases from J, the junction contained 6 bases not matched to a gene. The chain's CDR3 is CASSSGGGVETQYF. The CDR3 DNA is TGTGCCAGCAGCTCCGGGGGGGGAGTAGAGACCCAGTACTTC.

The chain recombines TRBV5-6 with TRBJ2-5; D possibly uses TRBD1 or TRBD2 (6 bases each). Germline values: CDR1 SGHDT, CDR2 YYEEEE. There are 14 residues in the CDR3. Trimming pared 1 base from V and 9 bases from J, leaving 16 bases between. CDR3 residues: CASSLREGGSSQYF. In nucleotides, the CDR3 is TGTGCCAGCAGCTTGAGAGAAGGGGGGTCGTCCCAGTACTTC.

The CDR3 region is CASSLGGSPLYEQYF. DNA for the CDR3: TGTGCCAGCAGCCTCGGGGGGAGTCCCCTTTACGAGCAGTACTTC. The chain is built from TRBV7-9 and TRBJ2-7, with 7 nucleotides matching TRBD2. The V gene end was trimmed by 5 bases and the J gene end by 4 bases; junction bases not matched to a gene: 11. This CDR3 is 15 amino acids long. Germline CDR1 reads SEHNR; CDR2 reads FQNEAQ (reference sequence).

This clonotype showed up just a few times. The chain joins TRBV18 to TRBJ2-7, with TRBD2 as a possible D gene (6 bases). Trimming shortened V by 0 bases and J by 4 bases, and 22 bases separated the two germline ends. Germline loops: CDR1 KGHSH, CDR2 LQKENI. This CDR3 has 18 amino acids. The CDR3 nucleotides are TGTGCCAGCTCACCACCCAAGGTCCCGGGACTTGGCCTTTACGAGCAGTACTTC. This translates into CASSPPKVPGLGLYEQYF. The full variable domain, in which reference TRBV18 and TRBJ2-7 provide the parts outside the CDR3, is NAGVMQNPRHLVRRRGQEARLRCSPMKGHSHVYWYRQLPEEGLKFMVYLQKENIIDESGMPKERFSAEFPKEGPSILRIQQVVRGDSAAYFCASSPPKVPGLGLYEQYFGPGTRLTVT.

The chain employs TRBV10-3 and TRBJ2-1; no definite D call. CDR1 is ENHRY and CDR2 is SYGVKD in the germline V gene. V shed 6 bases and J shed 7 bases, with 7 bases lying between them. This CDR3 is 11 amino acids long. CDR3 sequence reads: CAIRQQNEQFF. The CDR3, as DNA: TGTGCCATCAGACAGCAGAATGAGCAGTTCTTC.

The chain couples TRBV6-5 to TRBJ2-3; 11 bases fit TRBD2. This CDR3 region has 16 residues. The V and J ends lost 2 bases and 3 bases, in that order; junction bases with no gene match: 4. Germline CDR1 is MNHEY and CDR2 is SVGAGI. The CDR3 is CASSYTSGSGTDTQYF. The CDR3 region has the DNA TGTGCCAGCAGTTACACTAGCGGGAGTGGGACAGATACGCAGTATTTT.

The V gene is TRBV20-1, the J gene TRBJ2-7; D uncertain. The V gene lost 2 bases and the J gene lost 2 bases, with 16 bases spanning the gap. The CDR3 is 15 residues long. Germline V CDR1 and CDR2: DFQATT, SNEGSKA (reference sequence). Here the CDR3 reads CSARSEQSHPYEQYF. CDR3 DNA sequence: TGCAGTGCTAGATCGGAGCAGTCTCACCCCTACGAGCAGTACTTC.

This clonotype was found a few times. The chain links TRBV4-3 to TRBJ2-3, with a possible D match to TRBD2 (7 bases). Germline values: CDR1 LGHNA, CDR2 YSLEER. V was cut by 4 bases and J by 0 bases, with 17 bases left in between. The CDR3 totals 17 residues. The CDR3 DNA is TGCGCCAGCAGCCTCAATCTAGGGAGGGGGAGCACAGATACGCAGTATTTT. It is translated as CASSLNLGRGSTDTQYF.

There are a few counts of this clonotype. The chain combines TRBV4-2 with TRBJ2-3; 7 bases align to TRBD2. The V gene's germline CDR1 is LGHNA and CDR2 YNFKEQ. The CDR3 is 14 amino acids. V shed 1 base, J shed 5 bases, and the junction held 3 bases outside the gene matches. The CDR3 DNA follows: TGTGCCAGCAGCCAAGGGGGGGGGAGAGATACGCAGTATTTT. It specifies CASSQGGGRDTQYF.

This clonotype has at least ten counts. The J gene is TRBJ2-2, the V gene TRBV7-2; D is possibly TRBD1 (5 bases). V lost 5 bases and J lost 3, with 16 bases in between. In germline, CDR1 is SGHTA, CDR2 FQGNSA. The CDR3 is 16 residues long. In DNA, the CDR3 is TGTGCCAGCAGCCTAAGCCAGGGTGGGGACACCGGGGAGCTGTTTTTT. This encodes CASSLSQGGDTGELFF.

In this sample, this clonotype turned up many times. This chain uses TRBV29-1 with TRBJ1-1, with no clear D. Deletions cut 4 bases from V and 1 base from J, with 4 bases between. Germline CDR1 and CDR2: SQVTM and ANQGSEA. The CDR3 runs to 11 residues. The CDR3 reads CSVVQNTEAFF. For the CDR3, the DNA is TGCAGCGTTGTACAGAACACTGAAGCTTTCTTT. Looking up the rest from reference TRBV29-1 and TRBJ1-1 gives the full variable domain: SAVISQKPSRDICQRGTSLTIQCQVDSQVTMMFWYRQQPGQSLTLIATANQGSEATYESGFVIDKFPISRPNLTFSTLTVSNMSPEDSSIYLCSVVQNTEAFFGQGTRLTVV.